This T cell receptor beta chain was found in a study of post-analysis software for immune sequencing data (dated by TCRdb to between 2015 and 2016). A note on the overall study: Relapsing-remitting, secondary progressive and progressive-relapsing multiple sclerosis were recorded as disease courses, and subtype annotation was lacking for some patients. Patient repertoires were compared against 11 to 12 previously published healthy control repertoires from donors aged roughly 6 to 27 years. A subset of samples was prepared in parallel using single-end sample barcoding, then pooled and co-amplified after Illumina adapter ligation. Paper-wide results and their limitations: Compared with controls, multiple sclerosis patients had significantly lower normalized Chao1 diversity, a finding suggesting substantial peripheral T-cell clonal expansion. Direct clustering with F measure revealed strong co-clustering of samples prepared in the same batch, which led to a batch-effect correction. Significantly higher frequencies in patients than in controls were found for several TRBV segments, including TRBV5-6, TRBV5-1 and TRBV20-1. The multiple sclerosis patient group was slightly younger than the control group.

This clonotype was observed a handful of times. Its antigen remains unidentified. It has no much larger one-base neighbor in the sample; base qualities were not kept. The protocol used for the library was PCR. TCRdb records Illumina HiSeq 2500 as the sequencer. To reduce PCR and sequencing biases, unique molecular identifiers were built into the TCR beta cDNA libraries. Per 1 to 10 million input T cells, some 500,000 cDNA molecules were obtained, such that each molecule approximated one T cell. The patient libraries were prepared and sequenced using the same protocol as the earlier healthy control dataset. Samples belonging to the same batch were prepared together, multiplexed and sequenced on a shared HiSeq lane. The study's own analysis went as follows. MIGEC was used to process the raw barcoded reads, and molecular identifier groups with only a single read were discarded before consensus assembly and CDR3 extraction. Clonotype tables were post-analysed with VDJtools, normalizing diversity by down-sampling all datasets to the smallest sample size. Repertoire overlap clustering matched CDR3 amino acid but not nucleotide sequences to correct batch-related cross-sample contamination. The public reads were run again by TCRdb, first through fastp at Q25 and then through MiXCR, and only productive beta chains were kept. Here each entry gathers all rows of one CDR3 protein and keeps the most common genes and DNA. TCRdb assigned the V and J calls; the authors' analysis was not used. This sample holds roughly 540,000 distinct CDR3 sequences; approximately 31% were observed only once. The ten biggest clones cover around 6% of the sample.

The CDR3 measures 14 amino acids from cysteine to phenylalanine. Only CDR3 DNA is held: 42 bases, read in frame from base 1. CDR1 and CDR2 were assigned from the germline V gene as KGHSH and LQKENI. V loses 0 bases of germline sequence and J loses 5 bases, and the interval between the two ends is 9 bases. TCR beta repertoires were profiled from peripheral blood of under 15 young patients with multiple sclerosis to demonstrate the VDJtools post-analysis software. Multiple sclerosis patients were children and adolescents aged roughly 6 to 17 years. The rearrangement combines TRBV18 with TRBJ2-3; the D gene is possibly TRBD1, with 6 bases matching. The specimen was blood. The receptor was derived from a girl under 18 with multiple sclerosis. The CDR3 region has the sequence CASSPPGAGDTQYF. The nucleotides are TGTGCCAGCTCACCACCGGGGGCGGGAGATACGCAGTATTTT.